These T cell receptor beta chains were read from a single sample in a study of blood T cell repertoires in COVID-19. Some clones are missing from TCRdb's copy, which holds only in-frame ones; the method was immunoSEQ multiplex PCR. Among 83,000 or so clones listed, around 82% were seen once. Sequencing was performed on peripheral blood. Receptors originate from a human donor in a cohort sampled during active COVID-19. Each CDR3 is given with its conserved first and last residue. D genes are given only for firm matches. Clone size is not always given. Where it is, it says once, few, many or a class for expanded clones.

size,D,V,J,DNA,CDR3
-,-,TRBV5-5,TRBJ1-4,TGTGCCAGCAGCCCCACCCGGACAGTTGCAACTAATGAAAAACTGTTTTTT,CASSPTRTVATNEKLFF
-,-,TRBV6-6,TRBJ1-5,TGTGCCAGCATCGACAGAACTACTAGCAATCAGCCCCAGCATTTT,CASIDRTTSNQPQHF
-,TRBD1,TRBV2,TRBJ2-7,TGTGCCAGCAGTTTGGGACAGGGTGTACCCTACGAGCAGTACTTC,CASSLGQGVPYEQYF
-,-,TRBV20-1,TRBJ2-5,TGCAGTGCTTCTCAAGAGACCCAGTACTTC,CSASQETQYF
-,TRBD2,TRBV7-9,TRBJ2-1,TGTGCCAGCAGCTTGCGGGGGGGTATGCGTGAGCAGTTCTTC,CASSLRGGMREQFF
-,-,TRBV7-9,TRBJ1-2,TGTGCCAGCAGCGGTACTTACAGGGTAGGGGGTGGCTACACCTTC,CASSGTYRVGGGYTF
-,TRBD1,TRBV5-6,TRBJ1-1,TGTGCCAGCAGCTTACTCGACTGGACAGGGGTCGATGAAGCTTTCTTT,CASSLLDWTGVDEAFF
-,-,TRBV5-1,TRBJ2-7,TGCGCCAGCAGCTCCGGGACACCTTCCTACGAGCAGTACTTC,CASSSGTPSYEQYF
-,-,TRBV6-4,TRBJ2-5,-,CASSTSAGAQETQYF
-,TRBD1,TRBV14,TRBJ1-2,TGTGCCAGCAGCCTCTATCTAGACAGGGGCTATGGCTACACCTTC,CASSLYLDRGYGYTF
-,-,TRBV5-8,TRBJ1-1,TGTGCCAGCAGCTACCCTGGAGGGTATGAAGCTTTCTTT,CASSYPGGYEAFF
-,-,TRBV18,TRBJ2-5,TGTGCCAGCTCACCCCTGAGGGGAGGAGAGACCCAGTACTTC,CASSPLRGGETQYF
-,-,TRBV5-1,TRBJ2-5,TGCGCCAGCAGCTTGGGACAGATGGAGTGGTGGGAACAAGAGACCCAGTACTTC,CASSLGQMEWWEQETQYF
-,-,TRBV6-5,TRBJ1-1,TGTGCCAGCAGTTACCTCCCAGGTGGGAGGGACACTGAAGCTTTCTTT,CASSYLPGGRDTEAFF
-,TRBD1,TRBV5-1,TRBJ1-4,TGCGCCAGCAGCCCCAGGGGGGTTGAAAAACTGTTTTTT,CASSPRGVEKLFF
-,-,TRBV7-6,TRBJ1-2,TGTGCCAGCAGCTCTCGGACTGGTGGCTACACCTTC,CASSSRTGGYTF
-,TRBD2,TRBV5-1,TRBJ2-1,TGCGCCAGCACCCAAACTCCCGGGGGGGCCGGAGGTAATGAGCAGTTCTTC,CASTQTPGGAGGNEQFF
few,TRBD2,TRBV5-1,TRBJ2-3,TGCGCCAGCAGCTTGGTCTCGCGGGGGGGCGGAGATACGCAGTATTTT,CASSLVSRGGGDTQYF
-,TRBD1,TRBV28,TRBJ1-5,TGTGCCAGCAGACTAGGACCGGGACAGGTCAATCAGCCCCAGCATTTT,CASRLGPGQVNQPQHF
-,-,TRBV10-1,TRBJ2-3,TGCGCCAGCAGGCACAGGGTCCCACACACAGATACGCAGTATTTT,CASRHRVPHTDTQYF
-,-,TRBV11-2,TRBJ1-1,TGTGCCAGCAGCTTAAAGGGGGACACTGAAGCTTTCTTT,CASSLKGDTEAFF
-,-,TRBV28,TRBJ2-5,TGTGCCAGCAGCCCGGGGGGCCCACAAGAGACCCAGTACTTC,CASSPGGPQETQYF
once,-,TRBV5-1,TRBJ1-2,TGCGCCAGCAGCTTGTTCGCAGGAACCTATGGCTACACCTTC,CASSLFAGTYGYTF
-,TRBD1,TRBV30,TRBJ1-6,TGTGCCTGGACGGGGGACAGGGTCGTCTCACCCCTCCACTTT,CAWTGDRVVSPLHF
-,TRBD2,TRBV5-1,TRBJ2-2,TGCGCCAGCAGCTTAGCGGGGTTCGGGGAGCTGTTTTTT,CASSLAGFGELFF
-,TRBD1,TRBV4-2,TRBJ2-2,TGTGCCAGCAGCCTGACAGGGACCCCCGGGGAGCTGTTTTTT,CASSLTGTPGELFF
-,TRBD1,TRBV19,TRBJ2-6,TGTGCCAGTAGTCCCGGGACAGGGACCGGGGCCAACGTCCTGACTTTC,CASSPGTGTGANVLTF
few,TRBD1,TRBV27,TRBJ1-5,TGTGCCAGCAGCCACAGGGGGCTCGGGGGCAATCAGCCCCAGCATTTT,CASSHRGLGGNQPQHF
-,-,TRBV20-1,TRBJ1-6,TGCAGTGCTAGATATATTTCACCCCTCCACTTT,CSARYISPLHF
-,TRBD1,TRBV27,TRBJ1-2,TGTGCCAGCAGCGGACAGGGGTTTGGCTACACCTTC,CASSGQGFGYTF
-,-,TRBV27,TRBJ2-5,TGTGCCAGCAGGCCACTACCCTTCCAAGAGACCCAGTACTTC,CASRPLPFQETQYF
few,-,TRBV5-6,TRBJ1-4,TGTGCCAGCAGCGCAATGGGGCTGGGGGAAAAACTGTTTTTT,CASSAMGLGEKLFF
-,-,TRBV29-1,TRBJ2-3,TGCAGCGTTGCAACGACAGTGGCTAGCGTCCAATCTACGCAGTATTTT,CSVATTVASVQSTQYF
many,-,TRBV18,TRBJ1-5,TGTGCCAGCTCGGAGGGGCAGGGTGGAAATCAGCCCCAGCATTTT,CASSEGQGGNQPQHF
-,-,TRBV9,TRBJ2-3,TGTGCCAGCAGCGTTGAACTAGCTGCAGATACGCAGTATTTT,CASSVELAADTQYF
-,-,TRBV7-2,TRBJ1-1,TGTGCCAGCAGCTTTTCAGGGGTGATTACTGAAGCTTTCTTT,CASSFSGVITEAFF
-,-,TRBV4-2,TRBJ1-4,TGTGCCAGCAGCGCCCAGGGCCCTCAGGGTGAAAAACTGTTTTTT,CASSAQGPQGEKLFF
-,-,TRBV5-5,TRBJ1-1,TGTGCCAGCAGCCCCCTCGGGAGGGGACGGCAAGCTTTCTTT,CASSPLGRGRQAFF
-,TRBD2,TRBV7-6,TRBJ2-5,TGTGCCAGCAGCTTAACCCGGGGGGGGTACCAAGAGACCCAGTACTTC,CASSLTRGGYQETQYF
-,TRBD1,TRBV7-2,TRBJ1-6,TGTGCCAGCAGCCCGGGACAGGCGATGGGAAATTCACCCCTCCACTTT,CASSPGQAMGNSPLHF
-,-,TRBV3-1/TRBV3-2,TRBJ2-2,TGTGCCAGCAGCTCCGGGGGACCGAACACCGGGGAGCTGTTTTTT,CASSSGGPNTGELFF
-,-,TRBV3-1/TRBV3-2,TRBJ2-1,TGTGCCAGCAGCCCTCAGGGTCCTTCCTACAATGAGCAGTTCTTC,CASSPQGPSYNEQFF
-,TRBD1,TRBV2,TRBJ2-5,TGTGCCAGCAAGACAGGGAACCAAGAGACCCAGTACTTC,CASKTGNQETQYF